The 27 T cell receptor beta chains below all came from one sample that was sequenced in a study of cytomegalovirus exposure and HLA in healthy donors. Primers included in the PCR were 60 Vbeta and 13 Jbeta primers. Profiling relied on immunoSEQ multiplex PCR, and the TCRdb table lists in-frame clones only, not all of them. The repertoire holds some 70,000 clones, with roughly four fifths as singletons. The source material was PBMCs. These receptor sequences come from a man aged 45-60 years in good health and CMV-seronegative.

The chain links TRBV7-9 to TRBJ1-2; D gene unclear. The V gene lost 3 bases and the J gene lost 12 bases, with 5 bases spanning the gap. Germline lookup yields CDR1 SEHNR and CDR2 FQNEAQ (reference sequence). The CDR3 is made up of 9 amino acids. The CDR3 loop reads CASSFGDTF. The CDR3 coding sequence is TGTGCCAGCAGCTTCGGGGACACCTTC. Full variable domain (missing parts from reference TRBV7-9 and TRBJ1-2): DTGVSQNPRHKITKRGQNVTFRCDPISEHNRLYWYRQTLGQGPEFLTYFQNEAQLEKSRLLSDRFSAERPKGSFSTLEIQRTEQGDSAMYLCASSFGDTFGSGTRLTVV.

The J gene is TRBJ2-7, the V gene TRBV7-6; 11 nucleotides line up with TRBD1. Germline-derived CDR1 and CDR2 are SGHVS and FNYEAQ. This CDR3 spans 18 amino acids. J gave up 4 bases and V 0 bases, and 11 bases lay outside the gene matches. The CDR3 is CASSLAGQGAHVRYEQYF. DNA for the CDR3: TGTGCCAGCAGCTTAGCAGGACAGGGGGCTCATGTGCGGTACGAGCAGTACTTC.

The chain links TRBV7-8 to TRBJ1-2; D not resolved. Germline V CDR1 and CDR2: SGHVS, FQNEAQ. This CDR3 has 14 amino acids. V was cut by 7 bases and J by 5 bases, with 17 bases left in between. The chain's CDR3 is CASTPSETAYGYTF. DNA of the CDR3: TGTGCCAGCACCCCCTCGGAGACGGCTTATGGCTACACCTTC.

This clone was seen more than once but under ten times. The chain carries TRBV27 and TRBJ1-5, with D perhaps TRBD1 (6 bases). Germline lookup yields CDR1 MNHEY and CDR2 SMNVEV (reference sequence). Trimming left V 2 bases short and J 2 bases short, with 10 bases between. The CDR3 is made up of 15 amino acids. The CDR3 sequence: CASSLQGIRNQPQHF. The CDR3 coding sequence is TGTGCCAGCAGTTTACAGGGGATTCGCAATCAGCCCCAGCATTTT.

This clone showed up just a few times. V and J are TRBV29-1 and TRBJ2-7; 7 nucleotides match TRBD2. The CDR3 consists of 14 residues. The germline V gene encodes CDR1 SQVTM and CDR2 ANQGSEA. V lost 0 bases, J lost 3 bases, and 5 bases stayed unmatched. The CDR3 region is CSVEDPGGVYEQYF. CDR3 nucleotides: TGCAGCGTTGAAGACCCTGGGGGGGTCTACGAGCAGTACTTC.

Only a few counts were recorded for this clone. The V gene is TRBV2, the J gene TRBJ1-5; no definite D call. Germline-derived CDR1 and CDR2 are SNHLY and FYNNEI. There are 15 residues in the CDR3. V lost 0 bases and J 6 bases, leaving 12 bases between the germline ends. The CDR3 protein is CASSEALQAGQPQHF. The CDR3 nucleotides are TGTGCCAGCAGTGAAGCGCTGCAGGCTGGTCAGCCCCAGCATTTT. Based on the CDR3 plus reference TRBV2 and TRBJ1-5, the full variable domain is EPEVTQTPSHQVTQMGQEVILRCVPISNHLYFYWYRQILGQKVEFLVSFYNNEISEKSEIFDDQFSVERPDGSNFTLKIRSTKLEDSAMYFCASSEALQAGQPQHFGDGTRLSIL.

This clone is a singleton in its sample. The chain links TRBV5-1 to TRBJ1-2; 7 positions match TRBD1. V lost 7 bases, J lost 1 base, and 1 base stayed unmatched. The CDR3 contains 12 residues. Looked up from germline, CDR1 is SGHRS and CDR2 is YFSETQ. CDR3 sequence: CASRDSNYGYTF. The DNA of the CDR3 is TGCGCCAGCCGGGACAGTAACTATGGCTACACCTTC. Drawing the rest from reference TRBV5-1 and TRBJ1-2, the complete variable domain is KAGVTQTPRYLIKTRGQQVTLSCSPISGHRSVSWYQQTPGQGLQFLFEYFSETQRNKGNFPGRFSGRQFSNSRSEMNVSTLELGDSALYLCASRDSNYGYTFGSGTRLTVV.

Only one count was recorded for this clone. The chain carries TRBV4-3 and TRBJ2-7, with D unresolved. The CDR3 has 13 residues. Germline V gene sequence: CDR1 LGHNA, CDR2 YSLEER. V was clipped by 0 bases and J by 3 bases, with 6 bases between them. The CDR3, as DNA: TGCGCCAGCAGCCAAGATCGTCTCTACGAGCAGTACTTC. Residues: CASSQDRLYEQYF.

This sequence joins TRBV27 and TRBJ1-2; 7 positions agree with TRBD1. The junction had 2 bases not matched to a gene; V was cut back by 3 bases and J by 4 bases. The CDR3 covers 13 residues. Germline CDR1 and CDR2: MNHEY and SMNVEV (reference sequence). Here the CDR3 DNA reads TGTGCCAGCAGTTTCAGGGGGACCTATGGCTACACCTTC. It yields the protein CASSFRGTYGYTF.

This clone was detected once. The chain combines TRBV11-2 with TRBJ1-1; TRBD1 aligns across 8 bases. V gave up 4 bases and J gave up 4 bases; unmatched junction bases: 5. The CDR3 totals 14 residues. Germline CDR1 and CDR2: SGHAT and FQNNGV. As DNA, the CDR3 is TGTGCCAGCAGCTCCCAGGGGGCTCTCACTGAAGCTTTCTTT. Its translation: CASSSQGALTEAFF.

The CDR3 here is CASSYAGGSTEAFF. The DNA for the CDR3 is TGTGCCAGCAGTTACGCAGGGGGGAGCACTGAAGCTTTCTTT. The V gene is TRBV6-5, the J gene TRBJ1-1, with TRBD1 matching over 7 bases. Per germline, CDR1 MNHEY and CDR2 SVGAGI. The V gene end was trimmed by 2 bases and the J gene end by 4 bases; junction bases not matched to a gene: 4. The CDR3 is 14 amino acids.

The rearrangement links TRBV6-5 to TRBJ2-2, with a possible D match to TRBD2 (5 bases). V was cut by 4 bases and J by 6 bases, with 12 bases left in between. The CDR3 contains 14 residues. CDR1 MNHEY and CDR2 SVGAGI come from the germline V gene. DNA of the CDR3: TGTGCCAGCAGTTTCGAGGGCCGGGCCGGGGAGCTGTTTTTT. Its translation is CASSFEGRAGELFF.

The table lists this clone with a few counts. The genes are TRBV11-2 and TRBJ2-6; 7 bases fit TRBD1. Germline CDR1 is SGHAT and CDR2 is FQNNGV. V shed 4 bases and J 3 bases; nucleotides not matched to a gene: 9. This CDR3 spans 17 amino acids. The CDR3, as DNA: TGTGCCAGCAGCTCACTACAGGGGCTGAGTGGGGCCAACGTCCTGACTTTC. Encoded protein: CASSSLQGLSGANVLTF.

This clone occurred a few times. The DNA for the CDR3 is TGTGCCAGCGGACAGTTTAATGAAAAACTGTTTTTT. This sequence encodes CASGQFNEKLFF. The chain uses TRBV6-6 and TRBJ1-4; D is perhaps TRBD1 (6 bases). The CDR3 spans 12 residues. Germline V gene sequence: CDR1 MNHNY, CDR2 SVGAGI (reference sequence). The V and J ends lost 8 bases and 4 bases respectively, with 8 bases between them.

This clone occurred once. V and J are TRBV18 and TRBJ2-5, with 9 nucleotides matching TRBD2. The CDR3 is 14 residues long. From germline, CDR1 is KGHSH and CDR2 LQKENI. Losses at the gene ends were 3 bases for V and 3 bases for J; bases not matched to a gene: 2. CDR3: CASSPLAGEETQYF. CDR3 DNA: TGTGCCAGCTCACCGTTAGCGGGAGAAGAGACCCAGTACTTC. Supplemented by reference TRBV18 and TRBJ2-5, the full variable domain reads NAGVMQNPRHLVRRRGQEARLRCSPMKGHSHVYWYRQLPEEGLKFMVYLQKENIIDESGMPKERFSAEFPKEGPSILRIQQVVRGDSAAYFCASSPLAGEETQYFGPGTRLLVL.

The rearrangement joins TRBV6-5 to TRBJ1-6; tentatively, D is TRBD1 (5 bases). The CDR3 has 15 residues. Germline loops: CDR1 MNHEY, CDR2 SVGAGI. The V end was cut by 6 bases, the J end by 6 bases, with 15 bases between. The CDR3 nucleotides are TGTGCCAGCAGCACCGGGAGGCAGGGTAATTCACCCCTCCACTTT. The encoded protein is CASSTGRQGNSPLHF.

The chain is built from TRBV7-8 and TRBJ2-7; unclear D gene. Between the trimmed V and J ends, which lost 3 bases and 5 bases, there was a span of 11 bases. Germline assignment: CDR1 SGHVS and CDR2 FQNEAQ. This CDR3 is built from 13 residues. CDR3 region: CASSFKQNNEQYF. CDR3 bases: TGTGCCAGCAGCTTTAAACAGAACAACGAGCAGTACTTC.

The chain has TRBV4-1 and TRBJ2-7, with 7 positions matching TRBD2. Germline CDR1 and CDR2: MGHRA and YSYEKL. The junction had 7 bases not matched to a gene; V was cut back by 1 base and J by 4 bases. The CDR3 runs to 15 residues. CDR3 in DNA: TGCGCCAGCAGCCAAGGGACTAGTATAATTTACGAGCAGTACTTC. The encoded protein is CASSQGTSIIYEQYF.

This clone showed up just once. The rearrangement links TRBV10-3 to TRBJ1-5; D possibly corresponds to TRBD1 (6 bases). The CDR3 is 13 amino acids. Looked up from germline, CDR1 is ENHRY and CDR2 is SYGVKD. V lost 6 bases to trimming and J lost 5 bases, with 11 bases between them. CDR3 region: CAIRGGGDQPQHF. In DNA, the CDR3 is TGTGCCATCAGGGGAGGGGGGGATCAGCCCCAGCATTTT.

The chain couples TRBV7-8 to TRBJ1-2; 10 positions match TRBD1. The CDR3 is 15 amino acids. CDR1 SGHVS and CDR2 FQNEAQ come from the germline V gene. J was trimmed by 4 bases and V by 5 bases; bases with no gene match: 7. CDR3 in DNA: TGTGCCAGCAGCAACCGGACAGGGGGGTCCTATGGCTACACCTTC. It is translated as CASSNRTGGSYGYTF.

This rearrangement joins TRBV7-6 to TRBJ1-1, with D possibly TRBD1 on 5 matching bases. The CDR3 runs 15 residues. Trimming removed 5 bases at V and 0 bases at J, with 13 bases between. The V gene's germline CDR1 is SGHVS and CDR2 FNYEAQ. CDR3: CASSREGALNTEAFF. The CDR3 nucleotides read TGTGCCAGCAGCCGAGAAGGGGCTTTGAACACTGAAGCTTTCTTT.

The genes are TRBV6-5 and TRBJ1-5; 7 bases fit TRBD1. The V segment lost 5 bases and the J segment 1 base; nucleotides outside the gene matches: 5. Germline V gene lookup returns CDR1 MNHEY and CDR2 SVGAGI. CDR3 length equals 15 residues. The CDR3 region is CASSPGGWSNQPQHF. Here the CDR3 DNA reads TGTGCCAGCAGTCCAGGGGGGTGGAGCAATCAGCCCCAGCATTTT.

The chain uses TRBV7-2 and TRBJ1-5; 9 nucleotides match TRBD1. The V and J ends lost 2 bases and 2 bases, in that order; junction bases with no gene match: 1. Looked up from germline, CDR1 is SGHTA and CDR2 is FQGNSA. The CDR3 runs 15 residues. CDR3 amino acids: CASSLWDRGNQPQHF. The CDR3 nucleotides read TGTGCCAGCAGCTTATGGGACAGGGGCAATCAGCCCCAGCATTTT. Complete variable domain (other parts from reference TRBV7-2 and TRBJ1-5): GAGVSQSPSNKVTEKGKDVELRCDPISGHTALYWYRQSLGQGLEFLIYFQGNSAPDKSGLPSDRFSAERTGGSVSTLTIQRTQQEDSAVYLCASSLWDRGNQPQHFGDGTRLSIL.

This chain links TRBV4-2 with TRBJ2-5; 13 bases agree with TRBD2. The V gene's germline CDR1 is LGHNA and CDR2 YNFKEQ. This CDR3 is 14 amino acids long. Trimming at V came to 5 bases and at J to 4 bases, leaving 1 base not matched to a gene. The CDR3 sequence is CASSRTSGGETQYF. CDR3 sequence (DNA): TGTGCCAGCAGCAGGACTAGCGGGGGAGAGACCCAGTACTTC.

This clone was seen just once. Sequence at one end of the junction differs from germline and may be a read error. The rearrangement uses TRBV7-7 and TRBJ1-3; D not certain. This CDR3 is 13 amino acids long. From germline, CDR1 is SSHAT and CDR2 FNYEAQ (reference sequence). The CDR3 bases are TGTGCTAGCAGCTCCGGACTTGGAAACACCATATATTTT. This encodes CASSSGLGNTIYF. The whole variable domain, filled in from reference TRBV7-7 and TRBJ1-3, reads GAGVSQSPRYKVTKRGQDVTLRCDPISSHATLYWYQQALGQGPEFLTYFNYEAQPDKSGLPSDRFSAERPEGSISTLTIQRTEQRDSAMYRCASSSGLGNTIYFGEGSWLTVV.

The genes are TRBV27 and TRBJ2-3; 10 bases fit TRBD1. V dropped 6 bases and J dropped 6; count of bases not matched to a gene: 12. The CDR3 has 16 amino acids. The germline V gene encodes CDR1 MNHEY and CDR2 SMNVEV (reference sequence). The CDR3 nucleotides read TGTGCCAGCAGAGAAGAGGGGACAGGGGCTTCGGATACGCAGTATTTT. Translation: CASREEGTGASDTQYF.

By sample share, this clone is medium-sized. The genes are TRBV10-3 and TRBJ2-3, with D tentatively TRBD2 (5 bases). Germline CDR1 ENHRY, CDR2 SYGVKD. The CDR3 sequence is 14 residues long. V was shortened by 4 bases and J by 2 bases, with 10 bases between the two germline ends. The CDR3 reads CAISGVGNTDTQYF. The CDR3 DNA follows: TGTGCCATCAGTGGGGTCGGGAACACAGATACGCAGTATTTT.